Detailed here is one TCR beta chain. The record originates from a study of T cell changes during pregnancy in multiple sclerosis. Generated by immunoSEQ multiplex PCR, the TCRdb table keeps only in-frame clones and is missing some. There are about 36,000 clones in the sample; 91% occur only once, and approximately 0.47% lies in the top ten. V was shortened by 1 base and J by 4 bases, with 8 bases between the two germline ends. Per the germline V gene, CDR1 is LNHNV and CDR2 is YYDKDF (reference sequence). This CDR3 has 13 residues. This clonotype was obtained from a female donor in good health, enrolled as a control in a pregnancy study. The source material was CD4+ T cells from peripheral blood mononuclear cells, sampled in the second trimester of pregnancy. The J gene is TRBJ2-7, the V gene TRBV15; tentative D call: TRBD2 (5 bases). The CDR3 DNA is TGTGCCACCAGCAGAGGCGAGGGTTACGAGCAGTACTTC. This sequence encodes CATSRGEGYEQYF.